Below are 12 T cell receptor beta chains sequenced from a single sample in a study of shared clonotypes between healthy human individuals. The method was immunoSEQ multiplex PCR; TCRdb's version includes in-frame clones alone and lacks a portion of them. This table has some 490,000 clones, roughly 80% appearing once. The specimen sequenced was PBMCs. These receptors originate from a woman aged 40 to 55 in good health. Some clones in this sample may be carry-over from other donors' samples.

The chain combines TRBV7-3 with TRBJ2-2; D gene uncertain. The CDR3 sequence is 17 residues long. Trimming removed 5 bases at V and 3 bases at J, with 19 bases between. Per the germline V gene, CDR1 is SGHTA and CDR2 is FQGTGA. The CDR3 reads CASSPKPRGIDTGELFF. The CDR3 nucleotides read TGTGCCAGCAGCCCAAAGCCTCGAGGAATTGACACCGGGGAGCTGTTTTTT.

This chain connects TRBV5-8 to TRBJ2-3; 9 bases line up with TRBD2. Trimming took 3 bases from V and 1 from J; bases not matched to a gene: 6. Germline assignment: CDR1 SGHTS and CDR2 YDEGEE. The CDR3 spans 16 residues. This CDR3 is CASSSDSGRGTDTQYF. The CDR3 bases are TGTGCCAGCAGCTCGGATAGCGGGAGAGGCACAGATACGCAGTATTTT.

The rearrangement uses TRBV4-2 and TRBJ2-1; the match to TRBD2 covers 13 bases. The length of the CDR3 is 18 residues. Germline loops: CDR1 LGHNA, CDR2 YNFKEQ. The V gene end was trimmed by 3 bases and the J gene end by 4 bases; junction bases not matched to a gene: 9. The CDR3 DNA follows: TGTGCCAGCAGCCAGACCATAGGGACTAGCGGGACGTACAATGAGCAGTTCTTC. As protein: CASSQTIGTSGTYNEQFF.

The rearrangement joins TRBV28 to TRBJ2-7, with a weak D call TRBD2 (6 bases). The V end lost 4 bases, the J end lost 0 bases, and 13 bases lay between the germline ends. This CDR3 region has 15 residues. Germline-derived CDR1 and CDR2 are MDHEN and SYDVKM. The CDR3 is CASSSPGEASYEQYF. CDR3 nucleotide sequence: TGTGCCAGCAGTTCCCCGGGGGAGGCCTCCTACGAGCAGTACTTC.

To note about this clone: With a far larger clone one base away, a read error is the likely cause. The chain is built from TRBV4-2 and TRBJ2-2; 8 bases match TRBD2. Per the germline V gene, CDR1 is LGHNA and CDR2 is YNFKEQ. CDR3 length: 18 residues. The CDR3 DNA is TGTGCCAGCAGCCAATTCCTCTCAGCGGGAGCCTCTACCGAGGAGCTGTTTTTT. Its protein is CASSQFLSAGASTEELFF.

The V gene is TRBV28, the J gene TRBJ2-7; TRBD1 agrees at 9 bases. V was pared by 3 bases and J by 3 bases, with 6 bases of the junction left unmatched. The germline V gene has CDR1 MDHEN and CDR2 SYDVKM. The CDR3 loop spans 15 amino acids. The CDR3 is CASSLRPGQGYEQYF. Here the CDR3 DNA reads TGTGCCAGCAGTTTGCGTCCGGGACAGGGCTACGAGCAGTACTTC.

This clone was detected ten times or more. The same CDR3 arises from other DNA sequences in this sample as well. This chain links TRBV18 with TRBJ2-2, with TRBD2 matching over 9 bases. V lost 2 bases to trimming and J lost 4 bases; unmatched junction nucleotides: 5. Germline V gives CDR1 KGHSH, CDR2 LQKENI. This CDR3 has 16 residues. As DNA, the CDR3 is TGTGCCAGCTCACCAGCGGGAGGGCCGAGCACCGGGGAGCTGTTTTTT. Translated: CASSPAGGPSTGELFF.

The genes are TRBV25-1 and TRBJ1-1; D perhaps matches TRBD1 (6 bases). Trimming pared 9 bases from V and 7 bases from J, leaving 15 bases between. Germline-derived CDR1 and CDR2 are MGHDK and SYGVNS. The CDR3 loop spans 12 amino acids. Here the CDR3 DNA reads TGTGCCAGTCGCCTTGGGGGCTATGAAGCTTTCTTT. This sequence encodes CASRLGGYEAFF.

This chain uses TRBV15 with TRBJ1-5, with D uncertain. The CDR3 length is 16 residues. Germline V gives CDR1 LNHNV, CDR2 YYDKDF (reference sequence). Trimming left V 0 bases short and J 1 base short, with 10 bases between. CDR3 loop: CATSRDPPRSNQPQHF. CDR3 bases: TGTGCCACCAGCAGAGATCCCCCGAGAAGCAATCAGCCCCAGCATTTT.

Concerning this clone itself: A far bigger clonotype differs at one base, so this is likely a read error. The chain carries TRBV10-3 and TRBJ2-7; TRBD2 aligns across 13 bases. Germline V gene data show CDR1 as ENHRY and CDR2 as SYGVKD. CDR3 length: 15 amino acids. CDR3 sequence (DNA): TGTGCCATCAGGGGGACTAGCGGGAAGCCCTACGAGCAGTGCTTC. This translates into CAIRGTSGKPYEQCF.

This rearrangement joins TRBV5-6 to TRBJ2-5; D unclear. Per germline, CDR1 SGHDT and CDR2 YYEEEE. This CDR3 spans 13 amino acids. Trimming took off 1 base at V and 1 base at J, with 5 bases between the two ends. In DNA form, the CDR3 reads TGTGCCAGCAGCTTGATTCGCCAAGAGACCCAGTACTTC. It yields the protein CASSLIRQETQYF.

This clone was detected many times. The chain combines TRBV7-2 with TRBJ1-5, with 10 bases lining up with TRBD1. The germline V gene has CDR1 SGHTA and CDR2 FQGNSA. Trimming removed 4 bases from V and 2 bases from J; junction bases left unmatched: 5. The CDR3 sequence is 16 residues long. The CDR3: CASSSGQGEGNQPQHF. The DNA for the CDR3 is TGTGCCAGCAGCTCTGGACAGGGGGAAGGCAATCAGCCCCAGCATTTT.